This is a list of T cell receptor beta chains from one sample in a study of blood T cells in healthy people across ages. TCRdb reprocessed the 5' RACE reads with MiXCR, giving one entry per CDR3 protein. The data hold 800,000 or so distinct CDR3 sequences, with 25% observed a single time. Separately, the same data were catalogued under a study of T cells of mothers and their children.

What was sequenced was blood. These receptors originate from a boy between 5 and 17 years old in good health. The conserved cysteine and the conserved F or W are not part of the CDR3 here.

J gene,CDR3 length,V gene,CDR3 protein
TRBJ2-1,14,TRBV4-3,ASSQWPTPPRYEQF
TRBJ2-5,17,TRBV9,ASSVRNSTTWTEKETQY
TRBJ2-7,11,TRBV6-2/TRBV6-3,ASRGTGGYEQY
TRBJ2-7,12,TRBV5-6,ASSVWTGGLEQY
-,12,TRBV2,ASSLEDTYNEQF
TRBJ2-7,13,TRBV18,TSSLTSGKTYEQY
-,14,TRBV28,ASSPQTGLIAYEQY
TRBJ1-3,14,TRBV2,ASSEPSSVSGNTIY
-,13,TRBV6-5,ASRAWKRGDDEQF
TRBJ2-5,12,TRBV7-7,ASSEYRQQETQY
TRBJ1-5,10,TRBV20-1,SAIHVNQPQH
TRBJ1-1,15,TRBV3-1,ASSQDYHSTVNTEAF
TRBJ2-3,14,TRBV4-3,ASSQDSGGATDTQY
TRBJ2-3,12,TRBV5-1,ASSLSGGRNTQY
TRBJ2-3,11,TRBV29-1,SAMTRGTDTQY
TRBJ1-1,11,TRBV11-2,ASSFYWNTEAF
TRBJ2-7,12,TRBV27,ASSLSLMGMEQY
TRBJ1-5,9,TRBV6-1,ASSEGRAQH
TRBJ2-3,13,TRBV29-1,SVEGGGTTPDTQY
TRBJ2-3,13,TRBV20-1,SAREGGRATDTQY
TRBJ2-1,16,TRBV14,ASSQDPKVRAGYNEQF
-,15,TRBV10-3,AISGGPGGQASYEQY
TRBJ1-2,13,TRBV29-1,SVEETPFVGYGYT
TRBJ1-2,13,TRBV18,ASSPNEIQGYGYT
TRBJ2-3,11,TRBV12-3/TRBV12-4,ASSWGFEDTQY
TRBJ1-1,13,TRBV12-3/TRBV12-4,ASSLYATMNTEAF
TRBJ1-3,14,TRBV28,ASTEIPGGSGNTIY
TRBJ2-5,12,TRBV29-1,SVPIAGWSNEQS
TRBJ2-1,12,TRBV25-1,ASIQRGSYNEQF
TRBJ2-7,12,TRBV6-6,ASSYSSKSYEQY
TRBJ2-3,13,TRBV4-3,ASSQGTWSTDTQY
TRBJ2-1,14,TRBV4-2,ASSQEAGVAYNEQF
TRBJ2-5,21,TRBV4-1,ASSQDSGRGRPDPHTYQETQY
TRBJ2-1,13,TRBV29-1,SVNPAGVSYNEQF
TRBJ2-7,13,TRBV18,ASSPTDLNSYEQY
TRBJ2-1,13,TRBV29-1,SVGQGQGMGNEQF
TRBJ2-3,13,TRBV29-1,SVGYGLAGPDTQY
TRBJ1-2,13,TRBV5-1,ASREDATGVPGYT
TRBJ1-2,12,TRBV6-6,ASSYPTRDYGYT
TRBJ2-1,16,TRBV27,ASSFGTSGRSSYNEQF